This TCR beta chain was captured by sequencing in a study of T-cell reconstitution after alpha-beta-depleted transplantation in children. Broader study findings: Most T-cell counts and diversity one year after the transplant came from T cells that were newly produced. Elevated TCRbeta diversity at day 60 was traced, in some patients, to surviving recipient T cells and thymic progenitors. About two months after transplant, alpha-beta T cells reportedly came from several hundred expanded graft clones.

V was pared by 4 bases and J by 7 bases, with 5 bases between. The CDR3 is made up of 11 amino acids. CDR1 is ENHRY and CDR2 is SYGVKD in the germline V gene. Preparation of the TCRbeta library was carried out with unique molecular identifiers. TCRdb reprocessed the PCR reads via MiXCR and lists one record per CDR3 protein. The table includes over 3,500 distinct CDR3 sequences, roughly 24% detected once. In this sample, this clonotype turned up many times. Its antigen is still unknown. Specimen: PBMCs, mostly from graft donor cells, collected 60 days after TCRalphabeta/CD19-depleted stem cell transplant. V usage is TRBV10-3 and J usage is TRBJ2-1; D uncertain. The clonotype originates from a boy younger than two who had a stem cell transplant for acute myeloid leukemia, so the T cells may come from the graft donor. CDR3 in DNA: TGTGCCATCAGTGCAGCTAATGAGCAGTTCTTC. Encoded protein: CAISAANEQFF.